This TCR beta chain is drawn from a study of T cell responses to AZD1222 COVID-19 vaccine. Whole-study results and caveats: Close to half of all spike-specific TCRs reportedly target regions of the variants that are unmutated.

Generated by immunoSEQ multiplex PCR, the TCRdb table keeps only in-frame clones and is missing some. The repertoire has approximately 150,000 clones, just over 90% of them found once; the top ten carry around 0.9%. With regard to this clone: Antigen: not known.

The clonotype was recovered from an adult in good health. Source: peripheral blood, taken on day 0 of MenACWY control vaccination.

CDR3 sequence reads: CASRAHRFDTEAFF. CDR3 sequence (DNA): TGCGCCAGCAGAGCTCACAGGTTTGACACTGAAGCTTTCTTT. The genes are TRBV10-2 and TRBJ1-1; the D gene is possibly TRBD1 (5 bases). The CDR3 runs to 14 residues. The V gene's germline CDR1 is WSHSY and CDR2 SAAADI. The V and J ends lost 6 bases and 3 bases respectively, with 14 bases between them.